This T cell receptor beta chain was documented in a study of blood T cell repertoires in COVID-19. The CDR3 loop spans 16 amino acids. The trim removed 4 bases at V and 5 bases at J, leaving 6 bases unmatched. Germline CDR1 is SGHDN and CDR2 is FVKESK. Sequencing used immunoSEQ multiplex PCR; TCRdb keeps in-frame clones, though not all of them. The sample holds roughly 180,000 clones; around 83% are singletons and the top ten take 3.5% to 4%. Specimen: PBMCs or T cells enriched from blood (not recorded which). The receptor was isolated from a woman aged 45-59 years in a cohort exposed to, infected with or recovered from COVID-19 (not recorded which). This sequence joins TRBV14 and TRBJ2-3; 13 positions agree with TRBD2. The CDR3 bases are TGTGCCAGCAGCCCACCGGGACTAGCGGGATTAGATACGCAGTATTTT. Translation gives CASSPPGLAGLDTQYF.